This TCR beta chain derives from a study of T cell repertoires in cytomegalovirus infection. Overall study results and limits: Individuals carrying CMV plus the relevant HLA were identified by cumulative frequency of public TCR beta families.

This clonotype has ten or more counts. No antigen is known for it. Trimming removed 7 bases from V and 2 bases from J, with 14 bases in between. In germline, CDR1 is SGHAT, CDR2 FQNNGV. The CDR3 extends over 14 amino acids. One entry per CDR3 protein results from TCRdb running MiXCR on the reads. The data contain roughly 500,000 distinct CDR3 sequences, 11% of them singletons. The sequenced sample was PBMCs. The origin of this receptor is a human donor in good health (CMV status not recorded). Some clones in this sample may be carry-over from other donors' samples. V is TRBV11-2 and J is TRBJ1-2; D remains unclear. CDR3 residues: CASNTRGLNYGYTF. For the CDR3, the DNA is TGTGCCAGCAACACGCGAGGGCTAAACTATGGCTACACCTTC. The full variable domain, completed using reference TRBV11-2 and TRBJ1-2, is EAGVAQSPRYKIIEKRQSVAFWCNPISGHATLYWYQQILGQGPKLLIQFQNNGVVDDSQLPKDRFSAERLKGVDSTLKIQPAKLEDSAVYLCASNTRGLNYGYTFGSGTRLTVV.